These T cell receptor beta chains were read from a single sample in a study of blood T cell repertoires in COVID-19. Assay used: immunoSEQ multiplex PCR; TCRdb lists only in-frame clones, some missing. The sample contains roughly 280,000 clones, roughly 86% of which appear only once. The sample comprised peripheral blood. These receptors all come from a woman aged 55-69 years with COVID-19, enrolled during active disease. The CDR3 runs from the conserved cysteine through the conserved F or W. A D gene is named only where the DNA matches it firmly. Clone size is given for some rows only: seen once, a few or many times, or a class if the clone is expanded.

TGTGCCAGTAGTACGACAGGGGTGAACACTGAAGCTTTCTTT	CASSTTGVNTEAFF	-	TRBV19	TRBJ1-1	TRBD1
TGTGCCAGTGGACAGGGGGCGAATCAGCCCCAGCATTTT	CASGQGANQPQHF	-	TRBV19	TRBJ1-5	TRBD1
TGTGCCAGCAGTTTAATGGGCGGGGCCCAGCATTTT	CASSLMGGAQHF	-	TRBV27	TRBJ1-5	-
TGTGCCAGCAGTCTCGGTGTGTTTGAAGCTTTCTTT	CASSLGVFEAFF	-	TRBV28	TRBJ1-1	-
TGCGCCAGCAGTGTCGGGGATCATTCACCCCTCCACTTT	CASSVGDHSPLHF	-	TRBV10-1	TRBJ1-6	-
TGCGCCAGCAGTGTTGGGAGGAATGAGCAGTTCTTC	CASSVGRNEQFF	-	TRBV10-1	TRBJ2-1	-
TGTGCCAGTAGTAACACGCAAGAGACCCAGTACTTC	CASSNTQETQYF	-	TRBV19	TRBJ2-5	-
TGTGCCAGTAGGGATCGGACAGGGACTAGCAATCAGCCCCAGCATTTT	CASRDRTGTSNQPQHF	-	TRBV19	TRBJ1-5	TRBD1
TGTGCCAGCCACCTAGCGGGAGAGAGAGAGACCCAGTACTTC	CASHLAGERETQYF	-	TRBV6-5	TRBJ2-5	TRBD2
TGTGCCAGCAGTCCGTCGGCGGCCTTAGCTTCTTTCTTT	CASSPSAALASFF	-	TRBV12-3/TRBV12-4	TRBJ1-1	-
TGCGCCAGCAGCTCAGGAGGGCCAGGCAATGAGCAGTTCTTC	CASSSGGPGNEQFF	-	TRBV5-1	TRBJ2-1	-
TGTGCCAGCAGCCCCTCCGGCCAGGACAATCAGCCCCAGCATTTT	CASSPSGQDNQPQHF	few	TRBV28	TRBJ1-5	-
TGTGCCAGCAGCTTAGCTGGGACAGGGAGTTATTCACCCCTCCACTTT	CASSLAGTGSYSPLHF	-	TRBV7-8	TRBJ1-6	TRBD1
TGTGCCAGCAGTTACCATCGGGAGGGCTCACCCCTCCACTTT	CASSYHREGSPLHF	few	TRBV6-5	TRBJ1-6	-
TGTGCCAGCAGCCAACAGCAAGGACTTACTAATGAAAAACTGTTTTTT	CASSQQQGLTNEKLFF	-	TRBV3-1/TRBV3-2	TRBJ1-4	-
TGCAGCGTCCGGGGACAGCTGGGCGGCTACACCTTC	CSVRGQLGGYTF	-	TRBV29-1	TRBJ1-2	TRBD1
TGTGCCAGCAGTCAAGCGGGGCACAATGAGCAGTTCTTC	CASSQAGHNEQFF	once	TRBV5-4	TRBJ2-1	TRBD2
TGCAGTGCTAGTTTCAGGATAACTGAAGCTTTCTTT	CSASFRITEAFF	-	TRBV20-1	TRBJ1-1	-
TGTGCCAGTAGTATATCGGGCGCGGGATACACCGGGGAGCTGTTTTTT	CASSISGAGYTGELFF	-	TRBV19	TRBJ2-2	-
TGTGCCAGCAGCCAAGATTGGCCGGGGAGGGGGTACGAGCAGTACTTC	CASSQDWPGRGYEQYF	-	TRBV3-1/TRBV3-2	TRBJ2-7	-
TGTGCCAGCAGCCAAGATCTCGAGGGTAGCACAGATACGCAGTATTTT	CASSQDLEGSTDTQYF	-	TRBV3-1/TRBV3-2	TRBJ2-3	-
TGTGCCAGCAGTCCCCCCGGTCCTCTGGAAAAACTGTTTTTT	CASSPPGPLEKLFF	once	TRBV28	TRBJ1-4	-
TGCAGTGCTAGTAGTCAGGGATATGGCTACACCTTC	CSASSQGYGYTF	-	TRBV20-1	TRBJ1-2	-
TGTGCCTGGAGTGTCCTAGCGGGAGGGATAACCTACAATGAGCAGTTCTTC	CAWSVLAGGITYNEQFF	-	TRBV30	TRBJ2-1	TRBD2
TGTGCCAGTAGTATCTATGGGCTAGCGGGCCGGTCGGAGACCCAGTACTTC	CASSIYGLAGRSETQYF	few	TRBV19	TRBJ2-5	TRBD2
TGTGCCAGCAGCTCCCAAGCGATTATGAACACTGAAGCTTTCTTT	CASSSQAIMNTEAFF	once	TRBV11-2	TRBJ1-1	-
TGTGCCAGCAGCAGAAGAGGGGGACAGGGCACCGGGGAGCTGTTTTTT	CASSRRGGQGTGELFF	-	TRBV28	TRBJ2-2	TRBD1
TGTGCCAGCAGTTTATTGGGACTAGCGGAGCTAAGACAAGCAGATACGCAGTATTTT	CASSLLGLAELRQADTQYF	-	TRBV27	TRBJ2-3	TRBD2
TGTGCCAGCAGTTTAAAGGGACAGGGGGCCTACGAGCAGTACTTC	CASSLKGQGAYEQYF	-	TRBV28	TRBJ2-7	TRBD1
TGCGCCAGCAGCCGGGACAAGAACACCGGGGAGCTGTTTTTT	CASSRDKNTGELFF	-	TRBV5-1	TRBJ2-2	-
TGTGCCAGCAGCCAAGAGGGGAACAGGGCTTACTATGGCTACACCTTC	CASSQEGNRAYYGYTF	few	TRBV4-2	TRBJ1-2	-
TGTGCCACGGAGGGGCGGAACCGCGATGAGCAGTTCTTC	CATEGRNRDEQFF	once	TRBV24-1	TRBJ2-1	-
TGCGCCAGCAGGAGCGGGGAGGCCCTCTACAATGAGCAGTTCTTC	CASRSGEALYNEQFF	-	TRBV5-1	TRBJ2-1	TRBD2
TGTGCCAGCAACGGGATTATGAACACTGAAGCTTTCTTT	CASNGIMNTEAFF	-	TRBV6-5	TRBJ1-1	-
TGTGCCAGCAGTCTAGCATGGTCCTACAATGAGCAGTTCTTC	CASSLAWSYNEQFF	-	TRBV2	TRBJ2-1	-
TGCAGTGCTATTCTCGCGAATGAGCAGTTCTTC	CSAILANEQFF	-	TRBV20-1	TRBJ2-1	-
TGTGCCAGCAGCTCTAGGGGGACAGGGCCCGGGGAGCTGTTTTTT	CASSSRGTGPGELFF	-	TRBV11-3	TRBJ2-2	TRBD1
TGTGCCAGCAGACAGGGTTACGAGCAGTACTTC	CASRQGYEQYF	-	TRBV28	TRBJ2-7	-
TGTGCCAGCCGACCACGCAATAGGTTACGCAGGCCGAACAATCAGCCCCAGCATTTT	CASRPRNRLRRPNNQPQHF	-	TRBV7-3	TRBJ1-5	-
TGCGCCAGCAGATCAGACTCGATCTACGAGCAGTACTTC	CASRSDSIYEQYF	few	TRBV5-1	TRBJ2-7	-
TGTGCCAGCAGTCGTACTAGCGGGACTTACAATGAGCAGTTCTTC	CASSRTSGTYNEQFF	-	TRBV27	TRBJ2-1	TRBD2
TGTGCCAGTAGTTCCAAGCGGGTTAACAATGAGCAGTTCTTC	CASSSKRVNNEQFF	-	TRBV19	TRBJ2-1	-
TGCAGCGTTGAAAGATCCGGTCGCGAAGAGACCCAGTACTTC	CSVERSGREETQYF	-	TRBV29-1	TRBJ2-5	-
TGTGCCAGCAGTTGGGAAGGCGGGACGGAGAGGGGAAAACTGTTTTTT	CASSWEGGTERGKLFF	-	TRBV5-4	TRBJ1-4	-
TGTGCCAGCAGTGGGACTAGCGGGAGGGGGGGGTACAATGAGCAGTTCTTC	CASSGTSGRGGYNEQFF	-	TRBV6-1	TRBJ2-1	TRBD2
TGTGCCAGCAGCGTAGCTCTGACAGGGTGGGACACCATATATTTT	CASSVALTGWDTIYF	few	TRBV9	TRBJ1-3	TRBD1
TGTGCCAGCAGGGAAGGGGGAGCGGGAGGGTACGAGCAGTACTTC	CASREGGAGGYEQYF	once	TRBV28	TRBJ2-7	TRBD2
TGCGCCAGCAGCCGCGAGGGACAGGTGAACACTGAAGCTTTCTTT	CASSREGQVNTEAFF	-	TRBV5-1	TRBJ1-1	TRBD1
TGCGCCAGTTCCTTGACTAGGGGCGAGCAGTACTTC	CASSLTRGEQYF	-	TRBV10-1	TRBJ2-7	-
TGTTTTCACAGGGATCATGAATTCACTGAAGCTTTCTTT	CFHRDHEFTEAFF	few	TRBV11-2	TRBJ1-1	-
TGTGCCAGCACGATCACCGCAGGTCAGCCCCAGCATTTT	CASTITAGQPQHF	-	TRBV12-3/TRBV12-4	TRBJ1-5	-
TGTGCCAGCAGTGAAGCCGGCGGGAGGGGCACCGGGGAGCTGTTTTTT	CASSEAGGRGTGELFF	-	TRBV2	TRBJ2-2	TRBD2
TGTGCCAGCAGGAGCGGGGTAAGCACAGATACGCAGTATTTT	CASRSGVSTDTQYF	-	TRBV3-1/TRBV3-2	TRBJ2-3	TRBD2
TGTGCCAGTAGTATCGGGGGACAGGGAGGCTACGAGCAGTACTTC	CASSIGGQGGYEQYF	-	TRBV19	TRBJ2-7	TRBD1
TGTGCCAGCAGCTTAGGGGCGGAAAAACTGTTTTTT	CASSLGAEKLFF	-	TRBV7-6	TRBJ1-4	-
TGCGCCAGCAGCCCGCCATCAGGGGGCTATGGCTACACCTTC	CASSPPSGGYGYTF	-	TRBV5-1	TRBJ1-2	TRBD1
TGTGCCAGCTCAAACGACAGGGAAGAGACCCAGTACTTC	CASSNDREETQYF	-	TRBV18	TRBJ2-5	TRBD1
TGTGCCTGGAGTGCCGTCCCGGGACAGTTCCAGCCCCAGCATTTT	CAWSAVPGQFQPQHF	-	TRBV30	TRBJ1-5	TRBD1
TGTGCCACCAGTGAAGTAGGCACAGGTAGGAATGAGCAGTTCTTC	CATSEVGTGRNEQFF	-	TRBV24-1	TRBJ2-1	-